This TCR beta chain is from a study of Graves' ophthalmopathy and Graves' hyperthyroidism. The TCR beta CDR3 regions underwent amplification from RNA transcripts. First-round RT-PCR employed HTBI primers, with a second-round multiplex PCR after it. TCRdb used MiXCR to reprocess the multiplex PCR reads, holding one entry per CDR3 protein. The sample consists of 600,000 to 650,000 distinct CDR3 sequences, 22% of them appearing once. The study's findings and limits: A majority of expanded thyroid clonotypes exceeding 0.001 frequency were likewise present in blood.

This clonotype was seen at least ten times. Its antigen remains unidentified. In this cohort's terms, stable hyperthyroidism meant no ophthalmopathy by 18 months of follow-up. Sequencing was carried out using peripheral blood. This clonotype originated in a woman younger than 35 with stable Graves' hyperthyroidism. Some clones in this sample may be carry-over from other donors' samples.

DNA for the CDR3: TGCTCAGGGGGAGCGTTACCTCAGACCCAGTACTTC. Translated, it gives CSGGALPQTQYF. This sequence joins TRBV20-1 and TRBJ2-5, with 7 bases aligning to TRBD1. Germline V lookup: CDR1 DFQATT, CDR2 SNEGSKA (reference sequence). CDR3 length: 12 amino acids.